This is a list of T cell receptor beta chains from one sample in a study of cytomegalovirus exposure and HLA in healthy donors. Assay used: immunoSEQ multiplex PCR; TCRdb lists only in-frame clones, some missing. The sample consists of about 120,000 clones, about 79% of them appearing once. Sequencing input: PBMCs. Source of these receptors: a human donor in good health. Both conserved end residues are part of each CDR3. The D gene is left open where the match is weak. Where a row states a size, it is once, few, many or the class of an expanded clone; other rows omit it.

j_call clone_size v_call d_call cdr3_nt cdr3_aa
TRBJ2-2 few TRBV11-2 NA TGTGCCAGCAGCTTAGGCATAGCGGTGGGCACCGGGGAGCTGTTTTTT CASSLGIAVGTGELFF
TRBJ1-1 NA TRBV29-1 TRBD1 TGCAGCGTCGGACAGGCTGAAGCTTTCTTT CSVGQAEAFF
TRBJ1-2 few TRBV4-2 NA TGTGCCAGCAGCCAAGTTACTTCTAACTATGGCTACACCTTC CASSQVTSNYGYTF
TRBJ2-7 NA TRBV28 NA TGTGCCAGCGGAGATACCCGTGGTAAACGGCCCTACGAGCAGTACTTC CASGDTRGKRPYEQYF
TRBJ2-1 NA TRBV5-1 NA TGCGCCAGCAGCTCCCCCCCACGGGGGCAGTTCTTC CASSSPPRGQFF
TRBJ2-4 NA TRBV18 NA TGTGCCAGCTCACCACCGGGGGCCCAGGTTAGAGCCAAAAACATTCAGTACTTC CASSPPGAQVRAKNIQYF
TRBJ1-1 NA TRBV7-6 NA TGTGCCAGCAGCTTAGGTCCAGGGAACACTGAAGCTTTCTTT CASSLGPGNTEAFF
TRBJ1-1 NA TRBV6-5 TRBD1 TGTGCCAGCAGTGACCCGGGACAGGGGGAATCTCTGGCTTTT CASSDPGQGESLAF
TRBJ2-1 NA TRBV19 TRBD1 TGTGCCAGTAGTATATCCGCAGGGGGCGCGAGGAATGAGCAGTTCTTC CASSISAGGARNEQFF
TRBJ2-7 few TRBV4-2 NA TGTGCCAGCAGCCAAGATTCGGGAGCCCCCTACGAGCAGTACTTC CASSQDSGAPYEQYF
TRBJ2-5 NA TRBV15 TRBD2 TGTGCCACCAGCCCGGGGGGGGAGACCCAGTACTTC CATSPGGETQYF
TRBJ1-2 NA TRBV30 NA TGTGCCTGGAGAGCCCTAGACTATAATGGGCCTGGCTACACCTTC CAWRALDYNGPGYTF
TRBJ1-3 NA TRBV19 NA TGTGCCAGTCAGGGAACAGGAAACACCATATATTTT CASQGTGNTIYF
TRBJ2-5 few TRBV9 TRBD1 TGTGCCAGCAGCCAGGGGGCGGGGACGGAGACCCAGTACTTC CASSQGAGTETQYF
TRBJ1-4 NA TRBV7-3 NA TGTGCCAGCAGCTTACAGGGCGGGGGGGGCAATGAAAAACTGTTTTTT CASSLQGGGGNEKLFF
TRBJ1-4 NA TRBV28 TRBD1 TGTGCCAGCATTCCACAGGGGGCGCAGAGGCCTTATAATGAAAAACTGTTTTTT CASIPQGAQRPYNEKLFF
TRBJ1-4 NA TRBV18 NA TGTGCCAGCTCACCAGGGGGCCACCTTAATGAAAAACTGTTTTTT CASSPGGHLNEKLFF
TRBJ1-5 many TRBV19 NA TGTGCCAGTAGCCCCGCCGACAGGTACAATCAGCCCCAGCATTTT CASSPADRYNQPQHF
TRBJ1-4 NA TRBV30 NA TGTGCCTTGACCGGGGGGGGATCTAATGAAAAACTGTTTTTT CALTGGGSNEKLFF
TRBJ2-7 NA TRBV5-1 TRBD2 TGCGCCAGCAGCTATGGACTAGCGGGAGTAATAGAGCAGTACTTC CASSYGLAGVIEQYF
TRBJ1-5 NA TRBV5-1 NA TGCGCCAGCAGCCCAACAGGTGGGGGCAATCAGCCCCAGCATTTT CASSPTGGGNQPQHF
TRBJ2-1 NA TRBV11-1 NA TGTGCCAGCAGCTTAGAAGGGGGTCGGGCAGGCCCCTACAATGAGCAGTTCTTC CASSLEGGRAGPYNEQFF
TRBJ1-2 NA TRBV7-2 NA TGTGCCAGCAGCTTAGATACAGGGTGGAACTATGGCTACACCTTC CASSLDTGWNYGYTF
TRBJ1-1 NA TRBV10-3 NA TGTGCCATCAGCCCGGAGAGTAACACTGAAGCTTTCTTT CAISPESNTEAFF
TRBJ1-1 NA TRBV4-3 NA TGCGCCAGCAGTCGCCGAGGGAGCACTGAAGCTTTCTTT CASSRRGSTEAFF
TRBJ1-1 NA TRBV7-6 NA TGTGCCAGCAGCAACGACGGGGGGACTGAAGCTTTCTTT CASSNDGGTEAFF
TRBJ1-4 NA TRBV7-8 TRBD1 TGTGCCAGCAGCTTATGGGGATGGCGGGGACAGGCGACTAATGAAAAACTGTTTTTT CASSLWGWRGQATNEKLFF
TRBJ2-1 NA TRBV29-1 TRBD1 TGCAGCGCCGGAGTTAGGACAGGAGCCGACAATGAGCAGTTCTTC CSAGVRTGADNEQFF
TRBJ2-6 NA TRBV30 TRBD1 TGTGCCTGGGAAGCCAGGGGGCAGAACGTCCTGACTTTC CAWEARGQNVLTF
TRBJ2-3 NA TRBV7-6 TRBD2 TGTGCCAGCAGACTAGCGGGCGAAATCACAGATACGCAGTATTTT CASRLAGEITDTQYF
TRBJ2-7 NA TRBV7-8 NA TGTGCCAGCAGCTCCGGCACGATAGCGAACTCCTACGAGCAGTACTTC CASSSGTIANSYEQYF
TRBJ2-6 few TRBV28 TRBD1 TGTGCCAGCAGTCCAATACAGGGGTCTGGGGCCAACGTCCTGACTTTC CASSPIQGSGANVLTF
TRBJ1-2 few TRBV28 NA TGTGCCAGCAGGGGCCCTGAAGGCTACACCTTC CASRGPEGYTF
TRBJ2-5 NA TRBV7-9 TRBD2 TGTGCCAGCAGATTAGCGGGAGGGGAGACCCAGTACTTC CASRLAGGETQYF
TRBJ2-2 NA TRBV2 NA TGTGCCAGCACCCCCAGGGGCACCGTCCCTTTGAACACCGGGGAGCTGTTTTTT CASTPRGTVPLNTGELFF
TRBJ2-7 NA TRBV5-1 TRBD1 TGCGCCAGCAGCTCAACGACAGGGACCTACGAGCAGTACTTC CASSSTTGTYEQYF
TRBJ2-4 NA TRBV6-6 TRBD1 TGTGCCAGCAGTAAGGGGACAGGAGTGGCCAAAAACATTCAGTACTTC CASSKGTGVAKNIQYF
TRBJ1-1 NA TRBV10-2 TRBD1 TGCGCCAGCAGTGAGGGTCGTTTGACAGGGGACACTGAAGCTTTCTTT CASSEGRLTGDTEAFF
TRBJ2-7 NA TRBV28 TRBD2 TGTGCCAGCAGCTCAACTGGCGGCGGGAGGACGCACGAGCAGTACTTC CASSSTGGGRTHEQYF
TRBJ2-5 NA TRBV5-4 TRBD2 TGTGCCAGCAGCTTGGCAGGTCTAGCGGGGATATTTCAAGAGACCCAGTACTTC CASSLAGLAGIFQETQYF
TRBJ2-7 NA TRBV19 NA TGTGCCAGTAGTATCTCAGGGGGGACCATCTACGAGCAGTACTTC CASSISGGTIYEQYF
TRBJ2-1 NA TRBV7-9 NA TGTGCCAGCAGCCTAAATTTCGGGGGAAAACCGTTCTTC CASSLNFGGKPFF
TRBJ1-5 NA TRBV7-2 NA TGTGCCAGCAGCTTCGGGGGGGCCGGGCAGCCCCAGCATTTT CASSFGGAGQPQHF
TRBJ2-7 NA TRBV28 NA TGTGCCAGCAGTTTAAAGCTTTACGAGCAGTACTTC CASSLKLYEQYF
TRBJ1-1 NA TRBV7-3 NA TGTGCCAGCAGCTTAAATGGGCAGCCGATAAACACTGAAGCTTTCTTT CASSLNGQPINTEAFF